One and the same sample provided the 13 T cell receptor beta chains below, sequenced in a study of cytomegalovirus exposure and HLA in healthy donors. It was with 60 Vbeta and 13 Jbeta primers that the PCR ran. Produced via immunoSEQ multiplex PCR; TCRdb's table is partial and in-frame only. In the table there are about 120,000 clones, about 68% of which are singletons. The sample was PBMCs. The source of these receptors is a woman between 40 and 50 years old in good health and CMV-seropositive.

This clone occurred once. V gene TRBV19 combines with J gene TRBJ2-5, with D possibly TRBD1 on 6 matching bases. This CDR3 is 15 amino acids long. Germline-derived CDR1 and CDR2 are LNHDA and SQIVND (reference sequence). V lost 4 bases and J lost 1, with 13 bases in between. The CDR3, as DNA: TGTGCCAGTAGTACCCGATGGACAGCCCAAGAGACCCAGTACTTC. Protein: CASSTRWTAQETQYF.

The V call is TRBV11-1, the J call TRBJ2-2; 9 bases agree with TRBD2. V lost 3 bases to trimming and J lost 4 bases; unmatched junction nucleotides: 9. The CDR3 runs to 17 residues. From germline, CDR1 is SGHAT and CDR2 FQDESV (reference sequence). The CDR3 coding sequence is TGTGCCAGCAGCTTCCTGGTAGGCGGGAGGGGCACCGGGGAGCTGTTTTTT. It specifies CASSFLVGGRGTGELFF. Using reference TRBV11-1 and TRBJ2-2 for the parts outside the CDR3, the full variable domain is EAEVAQSPRYKITEKSQAVAFWCDPISGHATLYWYRQILGQGPELLVQFQDESVVDDSQLPKDRFSAERLKGVDSTLKIQPAELGDSAMYLCASSFLVGGRGTGELFFGEGSRLTVL.

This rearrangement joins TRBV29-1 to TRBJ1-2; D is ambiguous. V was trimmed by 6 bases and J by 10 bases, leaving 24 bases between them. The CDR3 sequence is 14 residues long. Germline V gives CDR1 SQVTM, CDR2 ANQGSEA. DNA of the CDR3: TGCAGCGTCGAGCCCCCGGATGTAAGGAGAGACTACACCTTC. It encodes CSVEPPDVRRDYTF.

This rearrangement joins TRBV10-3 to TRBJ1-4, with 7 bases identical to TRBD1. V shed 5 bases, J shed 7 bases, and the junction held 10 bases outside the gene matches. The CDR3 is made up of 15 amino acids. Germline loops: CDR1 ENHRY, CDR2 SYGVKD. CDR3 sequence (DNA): TGTGCCATCAGTAGTGAGTCTAACAGGGGTGAAAAACTGTTTTTT. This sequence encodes CAISSESNRGEKLFF.

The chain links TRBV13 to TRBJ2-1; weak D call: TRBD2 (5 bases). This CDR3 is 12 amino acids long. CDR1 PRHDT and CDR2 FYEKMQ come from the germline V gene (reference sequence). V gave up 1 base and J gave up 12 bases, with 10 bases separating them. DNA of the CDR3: TGTGCCAGCAGCTTAGTCGGGAAATCGCAGTTCTTC. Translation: CASSLVGKSQFF.

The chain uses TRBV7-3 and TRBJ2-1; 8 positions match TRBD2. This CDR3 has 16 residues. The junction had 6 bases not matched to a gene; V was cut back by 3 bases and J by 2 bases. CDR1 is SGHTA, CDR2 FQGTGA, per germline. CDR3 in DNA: TGTGCCAGCAGCTTTGCGGGAGGCATTGCCTACAATGAGCAGTTCTTC. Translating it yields CASSFAGGIAYNEQFF.

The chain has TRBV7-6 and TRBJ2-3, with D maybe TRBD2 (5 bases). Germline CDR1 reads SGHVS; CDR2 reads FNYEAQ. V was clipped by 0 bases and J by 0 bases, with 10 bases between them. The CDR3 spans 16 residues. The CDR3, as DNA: TGTGCCAGCAGCTTAGCGGGCGGGCCCAGCACAGATACGCAGTATTTT. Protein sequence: CASSLAGGPSTDTQYF.

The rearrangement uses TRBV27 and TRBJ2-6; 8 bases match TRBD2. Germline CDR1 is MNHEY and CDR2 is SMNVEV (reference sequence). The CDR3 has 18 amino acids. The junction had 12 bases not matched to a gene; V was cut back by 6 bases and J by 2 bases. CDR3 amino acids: CASRGLVFASPGANVLTF. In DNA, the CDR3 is TGTGCCAGCAGGGGACTAGTCTTCGCTAGCCCTGGGGCCAACGTCCTGACTTTC.

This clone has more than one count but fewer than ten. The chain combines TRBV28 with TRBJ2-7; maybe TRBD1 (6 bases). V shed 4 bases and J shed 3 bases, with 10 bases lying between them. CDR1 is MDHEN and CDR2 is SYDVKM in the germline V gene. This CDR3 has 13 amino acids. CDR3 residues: CASSWGRIYEQYF. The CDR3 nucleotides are TGTGCCAGCAGTTGGGGGCGGATCTACGAGCAGTACTTC.

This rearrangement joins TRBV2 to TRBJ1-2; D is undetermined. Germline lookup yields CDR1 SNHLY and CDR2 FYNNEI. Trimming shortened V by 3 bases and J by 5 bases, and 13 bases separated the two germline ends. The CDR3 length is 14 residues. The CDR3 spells CASSESYRAYGYTF. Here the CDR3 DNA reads TGTGCCAGCAGTGAGTCCTACAGAGCATATGGCTACACCTTC.

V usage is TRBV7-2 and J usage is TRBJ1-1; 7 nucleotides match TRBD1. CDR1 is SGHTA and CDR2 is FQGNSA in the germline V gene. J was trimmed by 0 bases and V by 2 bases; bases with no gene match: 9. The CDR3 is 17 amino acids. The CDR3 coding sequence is TGTGCCAGCAGCTTACGTGCAAGACAGGGATTGAACACTGAAGCTTTCTTT. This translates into CASSLRARQGLNTEAFF.

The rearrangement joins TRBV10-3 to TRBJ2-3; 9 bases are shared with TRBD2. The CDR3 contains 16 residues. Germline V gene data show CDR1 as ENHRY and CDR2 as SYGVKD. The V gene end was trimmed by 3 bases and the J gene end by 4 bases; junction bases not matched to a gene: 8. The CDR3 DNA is TGTGCCATCAGTGATATAAAGCGGGAGGTTTCAGATACGCAGTATTTT. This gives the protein CAISDIKREVSDTQYF.

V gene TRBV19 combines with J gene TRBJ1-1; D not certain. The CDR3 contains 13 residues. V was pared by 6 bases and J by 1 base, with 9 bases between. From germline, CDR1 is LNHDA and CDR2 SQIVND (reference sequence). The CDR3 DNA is TGTGCCAGTAGCTCCGACACGAACACTGAAGCTTTCTTT. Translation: CASSSDTNTEAFF.